One sample yielded the 5 T cell receptor beta chains listed below, sequenced in a study of Ad26.COV2.S vaccination and SARS-CoV-2 variants. Treatment of the sample: roughly 20 received Ad26.COV2.S at low or high dose, single or two shots; roughly five received placebo; per-sample allocation not given. The study sampled participants on day 63 after the first vaccine or placebo injection. Assay: immunoSEQ multiplex PCR; the TCRdb copy retains only in-frame clones and omits some. The sample has around 270,000 clones; around 88% are singletons. This specimen was peripheral blood, taken in a trial of Ad26.COV2.S vaccine versus placebo. These receptors were collected from a person between 18 and 65 years old who received the Ad26.COV2.S COVID-19 vaccine or a placebo.

This chain uses TRBV7-2 with TRBJ1-1, with 9 nucleotides matching TRBD1. J lost 0 bases, V lost 5 bases, and 4 bases had no gene match. Germline CDR1 reads SGHTA; CDR2 reads FQGNSA. There are 15 residues in the CDR3. The CDR3 reads CASSRGQGMNTEAFF. DNA for the CDR3: TGTGCCAGCAGCCGGGGACAGGGAATGAACACTGAAGCTTTCTTT. Looking up the rest from reference TRBV7-2 and TRBJ1-1 gives the full variable domain: GAGVSQSPSNKVTEKGKDVELRCDPISGHTALYWYRQSLGQGLEFLIYFQGNSAPDKSGLPSDRFSAERTGGSVSTLTIQRTQQEDSAVYLCASSRGQGMNTEAFFGQGTRLTVV.

This clone has only one observation. The chain couples TRBV7-2 to TRBJ1-1; 10 positions match TRBD1. With 2 bases clipped from V and 5 bases from J, the junction kept 2 bases outside the gene matches. CDR3 length equals 14 residues. The germline gives CDR1 SGHTA, CDR2 FQGNSA. The CDR3 DNA follows: TGTGCCAGCAGCTTACTGGGACAGGGGACTGAAGCTTTCTTT. Amino acid sequence: CASSLLGQGTEAFF.

The CDR3 spells CASRRGVPPSAYNSPLHF. In DNA, the CDR3 is TGTGCCAGCAGACGGGGGGTCCCCCCTTCAGCCTATAATTCACCCCTCCACTTT. V is TRBV6-7 and J is TRBJ1-6, with a tentative D call TRBD1 (5 bases). TRBV6-7 is annotated as an ORF whose role is uncertain. This CDR3 region has 18 residues. Trimming left V 6 bases short and J 2 bases short, with 20 bases between.

The V and J genes are TRBV18 and TRBJ2-7, with D perhaps matching TRBD2 (6 bases). Deletions cut 3 bases from V and 5 bases from J, with 17 bases between. The CDR3 runs 15 residues. Looked up from germline, CDR1 is KGHSH and CDR2 is LQKENI. For the CDR3, the DNA is TGTGCCAGCTCACCCTCCAGAGGAGGGATCAACGAGCAGTACTTC. This translates into CASSPSRGGINEQYF.

The count of this clone is one. The rearrangement uses TRBV13 and TRBJ2-1; possible D gene TRBD2, 6 bases. CDR1 is PRHDT, CDR2 FYEKMQ, per germline (reference sequence). The ends were cut back, 5 bases at V and 3 bases at J, with 14 bases in the middle. The CDR3 consists of 15 residues. CDR3 residues: CASSPDRDFYNEQFF. CDR3 nucleotides: TGTGCCAGCAGCCCCGACCGGGACTTCTACAATGAGCAGTTCTTC.